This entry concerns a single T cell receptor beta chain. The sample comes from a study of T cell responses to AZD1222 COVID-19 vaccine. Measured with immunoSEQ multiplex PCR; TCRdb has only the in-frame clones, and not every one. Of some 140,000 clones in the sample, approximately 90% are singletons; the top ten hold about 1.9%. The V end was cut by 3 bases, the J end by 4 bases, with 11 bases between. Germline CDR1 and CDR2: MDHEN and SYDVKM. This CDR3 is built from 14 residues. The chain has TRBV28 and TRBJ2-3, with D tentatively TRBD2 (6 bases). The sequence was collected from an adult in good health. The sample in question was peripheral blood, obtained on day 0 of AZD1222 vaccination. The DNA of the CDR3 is TGTGCCAGCAGTTTTATTCGGAGGGCAGATACGCAGTATTTT. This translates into CASSFIRRADTQYF.